The source of this TCR beta chain is a study of T-cell memory formation after mild COVID-19 (dated by TCRdb to 2020 to 2022). Notes on the research overall: TCR sequence clusters from the two donors were found to be largely donor specific. T-cell clones expanding and contracting after mild COVID-19 in two donors were tracked by longitudinal TCRalpha and TCRbeta repertoire sequencing. The cohort was made up of two young adult volunteers, one female and one male, who were previously healthy. Overall study outcomes, separate from this receptor: Some responding clones were detected in pre-infection memory, which suggested that pre-existing cross-reactive memory T cells had joined the SARS-CoV-2 response. SARS-CoV-2 specificity was not confirmed for the second-wave clones peaking on day 37. Clones that contracted from day 15 to 85 showed balanced CD4/CD8 phenotypes, whereas a second wave of clones that expanded from day 15 to 37 leaned towards CD4+. The study included only a couple of mild cases, and larger cohorts that include severe cases with pre-infection samples were judged to be necessary. Contracting CD4+ clones were located mainly in the CM and EM memory subsets, whereas CD8+ clones were found to be enriched in EMRA.

For sequencing, an Illumina NovaSeq 6000 was employed. Using 5'RACE with constant-segment primers, TCRalpha and TCRbeta cDNA libraries were constructed, with sample barcodes and unique molecular identifiers added in the process. RNA was extracted from every sample with Trizol reagent. Library amplification was performed in two PCR steps, and a second sample barcode and Illumina TruSeq adapters were introduced in the second step. Sequencing of libraries was performed on an Illumina NovaSeq with 2 x 150 bp paired-end reads. On the authors' methods: The reads were demultiplexed and collapsed into UMI-guided consensus sequences using migec v1.2.7. With mixcr v2.1.11, UMI consensuses were aligned to TRA and TRB V and J templates and assembled into clonotypes. A clonotype was counted as expanded or contracted only if both edgeR and NoisET called the change significant, with noise models trained on biological replicates. For edgeR calls, a false discovery rate-adjusted p below 0.01 and a log2 fold-change threshold of 1 were applied. As an exploratory analysis of dynamics, PCA with hierarchical clustering was applied to max-normalized trajectories of the 1000 most abundant clonotypes. Each responding clone was given a CD4 or CD8 phenotype based on the CD4+ and CD8+ repertoires, which had been sequenced separately. Using fastp trimming at Q25 and MiXCR clonotype assembly, TCRdb reanalyzed the public sequencing data and kept in-frame beta chains. One record per CDR3 amino acid sequence lists the most common genes and DNA. Here the V and J calls rest on TCRdb's processing, not on the authors' analysis. The sample yields roughly 80,000 distinct CDR3 sequences; around a quarter were counted once. About 40% of the sample is in the top ten clones.

As regards this clonotype: What antigen it recognizes has not been identified. Nothing much larger sits one base from this clone, and base qualities are not available.

Ficoll-Paque density gradient centrifugation was used to isolate PBMCs. Compared with germline, V lacks 5 bases and J lacks 0 bases; bases without a gene match: 3. CDR1 and CDR2 (MNHEY, SMNVEV) derive from the germline V gene (reference sequence). Inclusive of the bounding cysteine and phenylalanine, the CDR3 is 15 residues long. Only the CDR3 region is kept as DNA, spanning 45 bases read in frame from base 1. Sequenced: PBMCs or a T cell subset sorted from them (not recorded which). The sequence links TRBV27 to TRBJ2-1, and 8 junctional nucleotides match TRBD2. This receptor was obtained from a man between 18 and 29 years old who had mild COVID-19 (a few samples of this study predate the infection). The sample titles of this study are shuffled in the database, so cell type and time point are left out; the donor was told from shared clones. The CDR3 protein: CASSGTRGSYNEQFF. The nucleotide sequence reads TGTGCCAGCAGTGGGACTAGAGGCTCCTACAATGAGCAGTTCTTC.